A single sample is the source of the 4 T cell receptor beta chains below, sequenced in a study of cytotoxic CD8 clonotypes in ibrutinib-treated CLL. The data were produced by immunoSEQ multiplex PCR, yet TCRdb's version contains in-frame clones alone and is incomplete. The sample records more than 70,000 clones, around 75% being singletons. The material sequenced was PBMCs, taken after 12 months of ibrutinib treatment. The origin of the receptors is a human donor with chronic lymphocytic leukemia.

The V and J genes are TRBV30 and TRBJ1-5; D possibly corresponds to TRBD1 (5 bases). The germline V gene has CDR1 GTSNPN and CDR2 SVGIG (reference sequence). The CDR3 is 14 amino acids. V lost 2 bases, J lost 7 bases, and 15 bases lay in between. Written as DNA, the CDR3 is TGTGCCTGGAGTCCGGGGCTCCTGGGGCAGCCCCAGCATTTT. Protein: CAWSPGLLGQPQHF.

The J gene is TRBJ1-2, the V gene TRBV6-5; D remains unclear. The CDR3 length is 15 residues. Germline V gene data show CDR1 as MNHEY and CDR2 as SVGAGI. V lost 3 bases and J lost 0, with 11 bases in between. The CDR3, as DNA: TGTGCCAGCAGTTATAGTGCCATCGCTAACTATGGCTACACCTTC. Translating gives CASSYSAIANYGYTF.

The rearrangement links TRBV10-3 to TRBJ2-3; TRBD2 matches 14 bases. V was clipped by 6 bases and J by 5 bases; unmatched bases: 7. Germline CDR1 ENHRY, CDR2 SYGVKD. CDR3 size: 16 residues. In nucleotides, the CDR3 is TGTGCCATCAGATCGACTAGCGGGGGGGCCGGAGATACGCAGTATTTT. Protein sequence: CAIRSTSGGAGDTQYF.

V is TRBV7-2 and J is TRBJ2-2, with D uncertain. V lost 2 bases, J lost 9 bases, and 13 bases lay in between. The CDR3 consists of 14 residues. Germline lookup yields CDR1 SGHTA and CDR2 FQGNSA. The CDR3 DNA is TGTGCCAGCAGCTTATTTGGCCAGTTCCGGGAGCTGTTTTTT. Amino acids: CASSLFGQFRELFF. Combining the CDR3 with reference TRBV7-2 and TRBJ2-2 gives the whole variable domain GAGVSQSPSNKVTEKGKDVELRCDPISGHTALYWYRQSLGQGLEFLIYFQGNSAPDKSGLPSDRFSAERTGGSVSTLTIQRTQQEDSAVYLCASSLFGQFRELFFGEGSRLTVL.